Listed here is a single T cell receptor beta chain. Its binding antigen is unknown. The sample holds no much larger clone one base away, and base qualities are not on file. For TCRbeta CDR3 sequencing, genomic DNA from the sorted cells was extracted using the QIAGEN DNeasy Blood and Tissue Kit. High-throughput TCRbeta CDR3 sequencing was carried out commercially through immunoSEQ, with PCR amplification with bias correction and internal controls included. The source study handled its data this way. Unique productive TCRbeta sequences were defined by CDR3 nucleotide sequence where primers matched, and otherwise by CDR3 amino acid sequence together with Vbeta and Jbeta genes. Sorting error was corrected by removing sequences shared between sorted populations at a frequency ratio of 2:1 or less, and the remaining shared sequences were assigned to the higher population. A sequence was defined as donor-reactive if the sequence was expanded at least 5-fold in CFSE-low cells compared with unstimulated cells and had a frequency of at least 0.01% in CFSE-low cells. Jensen-Shannon divergence calculated on the top 100 TCRbeta sequences ranked by frequency was used to measure repertoire divergence. For samples with multiple sequencing runs, sorting error was corrected in each run separately before the runs were combined. The table was pulled from immuneACCESS by TCRdb, which kept in-frame rearrangements only. Such tables lose some clones; where checked, under half of the loss comes from unresolved V genes, and the rest has no known cause. The V and J calls and clone size are taken from that table; D and trimming were inferred from the DNA. The sample yields about 110,000 clones; 90% were counted once. The ten largest clones capture 0.3% to 0.4% of the sample.

This sample stems from a study of Tregs in tolerant kidney transplant recipients (dated by TCRdb to between 2019 and 2020). About the study as a whole: Transplants used related donors with nonmyeloablative bone marrow transplantation; mixed chimerism was transient in the human trials. TCRbeta sequencing was used in the study to identify donor-specific regulatory T cells before combined kidney and bone marrow transplantation, and the identified cells were then tracked after transplant. Paper-wide results and their limitations: The most biologically relevant and donor-specific TCRbeta repertoire appeared to be identified by expanding Tregs with activated donor B cells. For some patients, the PCR primers changed as time went on, which meant samples from those patients could not be compared with one another at the nucleotide level. Because the study included only a small number of patients, the results must be confirmed in larger populations and under other immunosuppression protocols. In tolerant patients, donor-specific Tregs expanded more than Tregs overall, which suggests antigen-driven rather than nonspecific expansion. Biological reproducibility was not examined directly, but technical replication error appeared to be minimal.

The time point label here, explained by the study, means: blood sample drawn before combined kidney and bone marrow transplant. Thawed PBMCs were FACS-sorted into unstimulated Tregs (CD4+CD25+CD127-), CD4+ non-Tregs (CD4+CD25-), CD4 cells and CD8 cells. A few combined kidney and bone marrow transplant recipients from the ITN036ST trial were included as patients, and samples were available only from these trial subjects. Healthy control blood was processed to PBMCs by Ficoll density gradient and cryopreserved, and patient PBMCs were collected before and after transplant. Inclusive of the bounding cysteine and phenylalanine, the CDR3 is 13 residues long. The entry retains the CDR3 DNA only, 39 bases that are in frame from base 1. The germline V gene (reference sequence) specifies LNHDA as CDR1 and SQIVND as CDR2. V is clipped by 5 bases and J by 3 bases, and the sequence between their germline boundaries is 10 bases long.

This TCR was recovered from a human donor who received a combined kidney and bone marrow transplant. This receptor chain uses TRBV19 and TRBJ1-1; the D gene is unclear. The source was CD4+ T cells from blood, collected before the transplant. In nucleotide form, the sequence is TGTGCCAGTAGTGAGGTTTTGGACACTGAAGCTTTCTTT. Its protein reads: CASSEVLDTEAFF.